Shown below are 7 T cell receptor beta chains from a single sample sequenced in a study of blood T cells in healthy people across ages. Combining a sample-barcoded 5' primer with a J-beta primer mix, a second PCR ran for 7 to 11 cycles. TCRdb fed the 5' RACE reads into MiXCR, producing one record per CDR3 protein. The table lists under 800,000 distinct CDR3 sequences, 40% to 45% of them singletons. Sequenced: blood. The receptor source for this set is a woman in her sixties or seventies in good health.

This sequence joins TRBV20-1 and TRBJ2-1; no clear D. The CDR3 has 13 amino acids. Trimming stripped 3 bases from V and 0 bases from J, with 6 bases between. Per germline, CDR1 DFQATT and CDR2 SNEGSKA (reference sequence). Here the CDR3 reads CSASTSSYNEQFF. The CDR3 DNA sequence: TGCAGTGCTAGTACGAGCTCCTACAATGAGCAGTTCTTC.

The sample holds many counts of this clonotype. The CDR3 DNA is TGTGCCAGCAAGCCGGGACAGTCCACAGATACGCAGTATTTT. Its protein is CASKPGQSTDTQYF. V gene TRBV12-3 or TRBV12-4 combines with J gene TRBJ2-3; TRBD1 agrees at 7 bases. The CDR3 is 14 residues long. V dropped 7 bases and J dropped 2; count of bases not matched to a gene: 6.

This clonotype was counted at least ten times. The genes are TRBV10-3 and TRBJ2-7; no clear D gene. CDR1 is ENHRY and CDR2 is SYGVKD in the germline V gene. The CDR3 totals 14 residues. The V end lost 2 bases, the J end lost 2 bases, and 10 bases lay between the germline ends. The CDR3 reads CAISEAMSAYEQYF. CDR3 DNA sequence: TGTGCCATCAGTGAGGCGATGAGTGCCTACGAGCAGTACTTC.

The count of this clonotype is one. Sequence at one end of the junction differs from germline and may be a read error. V is TRBV6-2 or TRBV6-3 and J is TRBJ2-7; the D is unclear. This CDR3 has 13 amino acids. Per germline, CDR1 MNHEY and CDR2 SVGEGT. The CDR3 bases are TGTGCCAGCAGTTACTCAGGCTCCTACGGGCAGTACTTC. Its translation: CASSYSGSYGQYF.

This clonotype came up a few times. Its ends do not fully match the called genes, so a read error is possible. The V and J genes are TRBV28 and TRBJ2-1; 9 bases map to TRBD2. The CDR3 totals 19 residues. The germline V gene has CDR1 MDHEN and CDR2 SYDVKM. The CDR3 loop is CASSLKLALAGQIDNERFF. The CDR3 DNA follows: TGTGCCAGCAGTTTAAAATTAGCGCTAGCGGGGCAGATCGACAATGAGCGGTTCTTC.

This clonotype appeared a few times. The V call is TRBV11-3, the J call TRBJ2-7, with 9 bases fitting TRBD1. The V and J ends lost 5 bases and 4 bases, in that order; junction bases with no gene match: 6. The CDR3 is 14 residues long. Germline V gives CDR1 SGHNT, CDR2 YENEEA. The CDR3 sequence is CASSITGGSYEQYF. The CDR3 DNA sequence: TGTGCCAGCAGCATTACAGGGGGCAGTTACGAGCAGTACTTC.

The table lists this clonotype with a few counts. The chain joins TRBV3-1 to TRBJ2-1; TRBD1 aligns across 7 bases. This CDR3 comprises 15 residues. The ends lost 4 bases at V and 5 bases at J; junction bases unmatched: 8. From germline, CDR1 is LGHDT and CDR2 YNNKEL (reference sequence). CDR3 loop: CASSPLRDRDNEQFF. The CDR3 nucleotides are TGTGCCAGCAGCCCACTCCGGGACAGAGACAATGAGCAGTTCTTC.